The 10 T cell receptor beta chains listed next were all sequenced from one sample in a study of cytomegalovirus exposure and HLA in healthy donors. Assay: immunoSEQ multiplex PCR; the TCRdb copy retains only in-frame clones and omits some. The sample holds some 80,000 clones, 95% seen once. Sequencing was done on a sample of PBMCs. The receptors come from a woman aged 18-29 years in good health and CMV-seronegative.

This clone has only one observation. The V and J genes are TRBV7-2 and TRBJ1-2; D call uncertain. This CDR3 has 15 amino acids. Germline V gene lookup returns CDR1 SGHTA and CDR2 FQGNSA. V was clipped by 0 bases and J by 0 bases, with 8 bases between them. This chain's CDR3 is CASSLATRANYGYTF. CDR3 nucleotides: TGTGCCAGCAGCTTAGCGACAAGAGCTAACTATGGCTACACCTTC.

This clone was seen more than once but under ten times. This chain connects TRBV4-3 to TRBJ2-5; 15 nucleotides align to TRBD2. Germline-derived CDR1 and CDR2 are LGHNA and YSLEER. The J segment lost 5 bases and the V segment lost 0 bases, leaving 13 bases of the junction unmatched. This CDR3 contains 20 residues. The CDR3 protein is CASSQDIRGTSGGFGETQYF. Here the CDR3 DNA reads TGCGCCAGCAGCCAAGATATTCGGGGGACTAGCGGGGGGTTCGGGGAGACCCAGTACTTC.

This clone has just a few counts. This rearrangement joins TRBV7-9 to TRBJ1-1; a possible D gene is TRBD1 (6 bases). The V gene lost 5 bases and the J gene lost 11 bases, with 12 bases spanning the gap. CDR1 is SEHNR, CDR2 FQNEAQ, per germline (reference sequence). The CDR3 consists of 11 residues. The CDR3, as DNA: TGTGCCAGCAGCCCTACAGGGATCGCTTTCTTT. Encoded protein: CASSPTGIAFF.

The chain has TRBV28 and TRBJ1-1, with a possible D match to TRBD1 (5 bases). V was trimmed by 3 bases and J by 1 base, leaving 9 bases between them. The length of the CDR3 is 14 residues. From germline, CDR1 is MDHEN and CDR2 SYDVKM. As DNA, the CDR3 is TGTGCCAGCAGTTTCCAGGGATCGAACACTGAAGCTTTCTTT. This encodes CASSFQGSNTEAFF.

Written as DNA, the CDR3 is TGTGCCTGGTTAGCGGCTTATTACAATGAGCAGTTCTTC. Amino acids: CAWLAAYYNEQFF. The chain uses TRBV30 and TRBJ2-1; a possible D gene is TRBD2 (6 bases). V was clipped by 5 bases and J by 4 bases, with 12 bases between them. The CDR3 length is 13 residues. CDR1 GTSNPN and CDR2 SVGIG come from the germline V gene (reference sequence).

This chain connects TRBV5-4 to TRBJ1-5; maybe TRBD1 (5 bases). The V end lost 0 bases, the J end lost 2 bases, and 12 bases lay between the germline ends. This CDR3 contains 16 residues. The germline V gene has CDR1 SGHNT and CDR2 YYREEE (reference sequence). The CDR3: CASSLDGGRGNQPQHF. The CDR3 DNA sequence: TGTGCCAGCAGCTTGGACGGGGGGAGGGGCAATCAGCCCCAGCATTTT.

V and J are TRBV11-2 and TRBJ2-7; tentatively, D is TRBD2 (5 bases). The germline V gene has CDR1 SGHAT and CDR2 FQNNGV. V lost 4 bases to trimming and J lost 3 bases, with 13 bases between them. The CDR3 contains 14 residues. The CDR3 here is CASSSYLGVYEQYF. The DNA of the CDR3 is TGTGCCAGCAGCTCTTACCTCGGGGTCTACGAGCAGTACTTC.

The chain has TRBV5-7 and TRBJ2-1, with D possibly matching TRBD2 (5 bases). TRBV5-7 is designated an ORF whose function remains uncertain. The CDR3 covers 18 residues. Trimming removed 4 bases at V and 2 bases at J, with 22 bases between. This CDR3 is CASSTSRASGSTYNEQFF. DNA for the CDR3: TGTGCCAGCAGCACCTCCCGAGCCTCGGGGTCAACCTACAATGAGCAGTTCTTC.

The rearrangement uses TRBV9 and TRBJ1-3; TRBD1 is a possible D gene (5 bases). CDR1 SGDLS and CDR2 YYNGEE come from the germline V gene. Trimming took off 2 bases at V and 0 bases at J, with 12 bases between the two ends. CDR3 length: 16 residues. CDR3 protein: CASSVTTDPSGNTIYF. DNA of the CDR3: TGTGCCAGCAGCGTCACGACAGATCCCTCTGGAAACACCATATATTTT.

V gene TRBV10-2 combines with J gene TRBJ1-3, with a tentative D call TRBD1 (5 bases). Per germline, CDR1 WSHSY and CDR2 SAAADI. The CDR3 is 16 amino acids. Between the trimmed V and J ends, which lost 0 bases and 6 bases, there was a span of 15 bases. The CDR3 region has the DNA TGCGCCAGCAGTGAGTCAGACAGTCCCCTGGTAAACACCATATATTTT. Protein sequence: CASSESDSPLVNTIYF.